This T cell receptor (beta chain) is from a study of blood T cell repertoires in COVID-19. As for the study in general: The study drew acute and convalescent COVID-19 samples from the United States, Italy and Spain.

Clones were sequenced by immunoSEQ multiplex PCR, and TCRdb holds only the in-frame ones, with some missing. The repertoire consists of around 100,000 clones, with about 83% occurring once and the leading ten covering 10% to 15%. From germline, CDR1 is SGDLS and CDR2 YYNGEE. This CDR3 has 13 amino acids. Between the trimmed V and J ends, which lost 3 bases and 0 bases, there was a span of 4 bases. Source material: peripheral blood. The V call is TRBV9, the J call TRBJ1-3; D is undetermined. This clonotype was obtained from a human donor in a cohort sampled during active COVID-19. For the CDR3, the DNA is TGTGCCAGCAGCGACAACTCTGGAAACACCATATATTTT. Translated: CASSDNSGNTIYF.